These 10 T cell receptor beta chains came from one sample sequenced in a study of Graves' ophthalmopathy and Graves' hyperthyroidism. The sequenced template was RNA, covering the TCR beta CDR3 region. In the first round, RT-PCR was carried out with HTBI primers, and a multiplex PCR formed the second round. TCRdb passed the multiplex PCR reads through MiXCR, listing each CDR3 protein once. In the table there are 350,000 to 450,000 distinct CDR3 sequences, under 25% of which are singletons. Sample: peripheral blood. The source of these receptors is a young woman with stable Graves' hyperthyroidism.

The rearrangement joins TRBV2 to TRBJ2-3; maybe TRBD2 (5 bases). Looked up from germline, CDR1 is SNHLY and CDR2 is FYNNEI. The V end lost 4 bases, the J end lost 7 bases, and 12 bases lay between the germline ends. The CDR3 spans 13 residues. CDR3 DNA sequence: TGTGCCAGCAGTGTCGACCTAGCTCATACGCAGTATTTT. It is translated as CASSVDLAHTQYF. The variable domain in full, with the rest retrieved from reference TRBV2 and TRBJ2-3, is EPEVTQTPSHQVTQMGQEVILRCVPISNHLYFYWYRQILGQKVEFLVSFYNNEISEKSEIFDDQFSVERPDGSNFTLKIRSTKLEDSAMYFCASSVDLAHTQYFGPGTRLTVL.

This clonotype came up many times. V gene TRBV7-2 combines with J gene TRBJ1-2; D perhaps matches TRBD1 (6 bases). Per germline, CDR1 SGHTA and CDR2 FQGNSA. Trimming stripped 8 bases from V and 7 bases from J, with 20 bases between. This CDR3 has 14 residues. CDR3 DNA sequence: TGTGCCAGCGTCAAGGCAGGGGAAATGAGTGGCTACACCTTC. It codes for CASVKAGEMSGYTF.

The rearrangement joins TRBV5-1 to TRBJ2-2; D might be TRBD1 (6 bases). V lost 2 bases and J lost 5, with 25 bases in between. The CDR3 is 19 amino acids. Germline CDR1 SGHRS, CDR2 YFSETQ. The CDR3 coding sequence is TGCGCCAGCAGCTTAAAAACTTTAACAGGGTTCGTGAATACCGGGGAGCTGTTTTTT. The encoded protein is CASSLKTLTGFVNTGELFF. The full variable domain, completed using reference TRBV5-1 and TRBJ2-2, is KAGVTQTPRYLIKTRGQQVTLSCSPISGHRSVSWYQQTPGQGLQFLFEYFSETQRNKGNFPGRFSGRQFSNSRSEMNVSTLELGDSALYLCASSLKTLTGFVNTGELFFGEGSRLTVL.

This clonotype was detected ten times or more. The chain employs TRBV29-1 and TRBJ2-7; TRBD2 matches 10 bases. V lost 4 bases, J lost 3 bases, and 9 bases stayed unmatched. Per the germline V gene, CDR1 is SQVTM and CDR2 is ANQGSEA. This CDR3 is 15 amino acids long. CDR3: CSVVLLVAGGYEQYF. The CDR3 DNA is TGCAGCGTTGTTCTCTTGGTAGCGGGGGGCTACGAGCAGTACTTC.

This chain joins TRBV10-3 and TRBJ2-7; 8 nucleotides line up with TRBD1. The V gene end was trimmed by 3 bases and the J gene end by 3 bases; junction bases not matched to a gene: 4. The CDR3 covers 14 residues. Germline lookup yields CDR1 ENHRY and CDR2 SYGVKD. Written as DNA, the CDR3 is TGTGCCATCAGTGAATCACAGGGGGGCTACGAGCAGTACTTC. This sequence encodes CAISESQGGYEQYF.

This clonotype was detected ten times or more. The chain carries TRBV10-2 and TRBJ2-2; 7 nucleotides align to TRBD1. V was clipped by 0 bases and J by 5 bases; unmatched bases: 3. The V gene's germline CDR1 is WSHSY and CDR2 SAAADI. This CDR3 region has 15 residues. The CDR3 nucleotides are TGCGCCAGCAGTGAGTCAGGGGGCGATACCGGGGAGCTGTTTTTT. Amino acid sequence: CASSESGGDTGELFF.

This clonotype was found a few times. The chain combines TRBV15 with TRBJ2-5, with 13 bases identical to TRBD2. This CDR3 region has 18 residues. Per germline, CDR1 LNHNV and CDR2 YYDKDF (reference sequence). V lost 5 bases and J lost 2; bases outside the gene matches: 11. The CDR3 sequence is CATSDRLLAGGEQETQYF. In DNA form, the CDR3 reads TGTGCCACCAGCGACCGCCTACTAGCGGGAGGGGAACAAGAGACCCAGTACTTC.

The sample holds many counts of this clonotype. The J gene is TRBJ1-3, the V gene TRBV6-2 or TRBV6-3; D unresolved. Per germline, CDR1 MNHEY and CDR2 SVGEGT. Between the trimmed V and J ends, which lost 0 bases and 2 bases, there was a span of 8 bases. CDR3 length: 15 amino acids. In DNA form, the CDR3 reads TGTGCCAGCAGTTACTCCCCGGACCCTGGAAACACCATATATTTT. This translates into CASSYSPDPGNTIYF.

This clonotype was seen repeatedly, ten times or more. V gene TRBV9 combines with J gene TRBJ2-7, with TRBD2 matching 7 bases. Germline CDR1 and CDR2: SGDLS and YYNGEE. CDR3 length: 14 residues. Trimming removed 0 bases from V and 0 bases from J; junction bases left unmatched: 0. CDR3 sequence: CASSVGGSSYEQYF. The CDR3 coding sequence is TGTGCCAGCAGCGTAGGCGGGAGCTCCTACGAGCAGTACTTC.

The V gene is TRBV9, the J gene TRBJ2-4, with D possibly matching TRBD2 (6 bases). Trimming took off 6 bases at V and 8 bases at J, with 21 bases between the two ends. This CDR3 has 15 amino acids. Germline CDR1 is SGDLS and CDR2 is YYNGEE. CDR3: CASTVGREARDIQYF. Here the CDR3 DNA reads TGTGCCAGCACCGTTGGTAGGGAGGCGCGGGACATTCAGTACTTC.